The 16 T cell receptor beta chains below were found in one sample sequenced in a study of shared clonotypes between healthy human individuals. The naive CD8 fraction comprised CD45RO-negative cells positively selected for CCR7 and excluded terminally differentiated effector memory CD45RA+ cells. Assay: immunoSEQ multiplex PCR; the TCRdb copy retains only in-frame clones and omits some. The data contain approximately 2,200,000 clones, approximately 94% of them singletons. Material for sequencing was naive CD8+ T cells from PBMCs. Receptors originate from a man younger than 35 in good health. Some clones in this sample may be carry-over from other donors' samples.

This sequence joins TRBV6-6 and TRBJ1-1, with D perhaps matching TRBD1 (6 bases). Germline V gene sequence: CDR1 MNHNY, CDR2 SVGAGI (reference sequence). CDR3 size: 13 residues. V lost 6 bases and J 3 bases, leaving 11 bases between the germline ends. The CDR3 coding sequence is TGTGCCAGCAGCCAGGACAGATACACTGAAGCTTTCTTT. Translation gives CASSQDRYTEAFF.

The chain links TRBV5-1 to TRBJ1-1, with D unclear. Germline loops: CDR1 SGHRS, CDR2 YFSETQ. V lost 0 bases and J 8 bases, leaving 8 bases between the germline ends. This CDR3 region has 12 residues. The CDR3 loop is CASSLAAGEAFF. CDR3 coding DNA: TGCGCCAGCAGCTTGGCCGCGGGGGAAGCTTTCTTT.

This chain connects TRBV13 to TRBJ2-5; TRBD2 agrees at 8 bases. CDR1 and CDR2 (germline): PRHDT, FYEKMQ (reference sequence). Germline trimming cut 2 bases from V and 5 bases from J; bases unmatched to any gene: 7. The CDR3 length is 15 residues. The CDR3 nucleotides are TGTGCCAGCAGCTTATCCGGGAGGGCCGGCGAGACCCAGTACTTC. Encoded protein: CASSLSGRAGETQYF.

The gene calls are TRBV19 and TRBJ2-7, with TRBD1 identical over 7 bases. The CDR3 runs to 15 residues. Germline CDR1 is LNHDA and CDR2 is SQIVND (reference sequence). V shed 8 bases, J shed 5 bases, and the junction held 15 bases outside the gene matches. For the CDR3, the DNA is TGTGCCAGTTCCAAGAACAGGGGACATGTGAACGAGCAGTACTTC. Its protein is CASSKNRGHVNEQYF.

The J gene is TRBJ2-7, the V gene TRBV5-4, with 10 bases lining up with TRBD1. Trimming at V came to 4 bases and at J to 4 bases, leaving 5 bases not matched to a gene. The germline V gene encodes CDR1 SGHNT and CDR2 YYREEE (reference sequence). The CDR3 has 14 amino acids. The CDR3 here is CASSRPGQGYEQYF. Written as DNA, the CDR3 is TGTGCCAGCAGCCGCCCGGGACAGGGGTACGAGCAGTACTTC.

The gene calls are TRBV11-2 and TRBJ2-7; D is tentatively TRBD1 or TRBD2 (5 bases each). CDR1 is SGHAT, CDR2 FQNNGV, per germline. The CDR3 is 15 residues long. Trimming shortened V by 4 bases and J by 2 bases, and 15 bases separated the two germline ends. The CDR3 sequence is CASSSLEDIPYEQYF. CDR3 DNA sequence: TGTGCCAGCAGCTCCTTGGAGGACATTCCCTACGAGCAGTACTTC.

The chain employs TRBV7-6 and TRBJ2-7, with 7 bases aligning to TRBD1. J lost 2 bases, V lost 1 base, and 5 bases had no gene match. The length of the CDR3 is 15 residues. CDR1 is SGHVS, CDR2 FNYEAQ, per germline. The CDR3 DNA reads TGTGCCAGCAGCTTAGAAGCCGGGACAGCCTACGAGCAGTACTTC. As protein: CASSLEAGTAYEQYF.

The chain couples TRBV7-3 to TRBJ2-1; TRBD2 might be the D (6 bases). This CDR3 spans 17 amino acids. Trimming took off 5 bases at V and 2 bases at J, with 19 bases between the two ends. Germline V CDR1 and CDR2: SGHTA, FQGTGA. CDR3 nucleotides: TGTGCCAGCAGCCCCCGGAGGGCGCGGAGACCCTACAATGAGCAGTTCTTC. Translation gives CASSPRRARRPYNEQFF.

Comment on this clone: The same CDR3 can be traced to other DNA sequences in this sample. The V and J genes are TRBV27 and TRBJ2-7, with TRBD2 as a possible D gene (7 bases). Germline CDR1 and CDR2: MNHEY and SMNVEV (reference sequence). The CDR3 is 14 residues long. With 3 bases removed from V and 1 base from J, the gap between germline ends came to 10 bases. CDR3 nucleotide sequence: TGTGCCAGCAGTTTTGGGGGGGCTTCCTACGAGCAGTACTTC. This codes for CASSFGGASYEQYF.

As concerns this clone: Distinct nucleotide sequences in the sample also encode this CDR3. The CDR3 spells CASSLAGSSYEQYF. The CDR3 DNA sequence: TGTGCCAGCAGCTTGGCGGGAAGCTCCTACGAGCAGTACTTC. The chain employs TRBV5-4 and TRBJ2-7, with D perhaps matching TRBD2 (5 bases). The CDR3 runs 14 residues. With 0 bases removed from V and 0 bases from J, the gap between germline ends came to 7 bases. Germline CDR1 and CDR2: SGHNT and YYREEE (reference sequence).

The chain joins TRBV30 to TRBJ1-2; 9 bases map to TRBD1. V dropped 8 bases and J dropped 1; count of bases not matched to a gene: 14. The CDR3 contains 16 residues. The germline V gene has CDR1 GTSNPN and CDR2 SVGIG (reference sequence). CDR3 sequence: CAATRDREGSNYGYTF. DNA for the CDR3: TGTGCCGCAACCCGGGACAGGGAGGGGAGTAACTATGGCTACACCTTC. Filled out from reference TRBV30 and TRBJ1-2, the complete variable domain reads SQTIHQWPATLVQPVGSPLSLECTVEGTSNPNLYWYRQAAGRGLQLLFYSVGIGQISSEVPQNLSASRPQDRQFILSSKKLLLSDSGFYLCAATRDREGSNYGYTFGSGTRLTVV.

The chain has TRBV15 and TRBJ1-4; TRBD1 matches at 10 bases. This CDR3 is built from 16 residues. The junction had 3 bases not matched to a gene; V was cut back by 3 bases and J by 2 bases. The germline CDR1 and CDR2 sequences are LNHNV and YYDKDF (reference sequence). The CDR3 region has the DNA TGTGCCACCAGCAGGACAGGGGGCTTCACTAATGAAAAACTGTTTTTT. It encodes CATSRTGGFTNEKLFF.

This rearrangement joins TRBV7-9 to TRBJ2-7; a possible D gene is TRBD2 (6 bases). Trimming shortened V by 5 bases and J by 6 bases, and 11 bases separated the two germline ends. This CDR3 is built from 12 residues. Germline CDR1 reads SEHNR; CDR2 reads FQNEAQ (reference sequence). CDR3 protein: CASSHTRGEQYF. DNA for the CDR3: TGTGCCAGCAGCCACACGCGGGGCGAGCAGTACTTC.

The chain recombines TRBV4-1 with TRBJ1-2; the match to TRBD1 covers 11 bases. The CDR3 sequence is 16 residues long. Trimming took 4 bases from V and 7 from J; bases not matched to a gene: 11. Looked up from germline, CDR1 is MGHRA and CDR2 is YSYEKL. CDR3 sequence reads: CASSPNQDRGPFGYTF. As DNA, the CDR3 is TGCGCCAGCAGCCCGAACCAGGACAGGGGGCCCTTTGGCTACACCTTC.

The chain couples TRBV11-2 to TRBJ1-1; a weak D match, TRBD1 (5 bases). V was pared by 4 bases and J by 2 bases, with 23 bases between. This CDR3 contains 18 residues. Germline CDR1 and CDR2: SGHAT and FQNNGV. CDR3 bases: TGTGCCAGCAGCTCAAGATACCGGGACGGCGTTCAAAACACTGAAGCTTTCTTT. This translates into CASSSRYRDGVQNTEAFF.

The V gene is TRBV7-6, the J gene TRBJ2-7; TRBD1 aligns across 10 bases. Germline CDR1 and CDR2: SGHVS and FNYEAQ. CDR3 length: 15 amino acids. Trimming cost V 5 bases and J 9 bases; bases outside gene matches: 13. CDR3 sequence (DNA): TGTGCCAGCAGCCATGGGACAGGGGACGGCGGGGGGCAGTACTTC. Encoded protein: CASSHGTGDGGGQYF.